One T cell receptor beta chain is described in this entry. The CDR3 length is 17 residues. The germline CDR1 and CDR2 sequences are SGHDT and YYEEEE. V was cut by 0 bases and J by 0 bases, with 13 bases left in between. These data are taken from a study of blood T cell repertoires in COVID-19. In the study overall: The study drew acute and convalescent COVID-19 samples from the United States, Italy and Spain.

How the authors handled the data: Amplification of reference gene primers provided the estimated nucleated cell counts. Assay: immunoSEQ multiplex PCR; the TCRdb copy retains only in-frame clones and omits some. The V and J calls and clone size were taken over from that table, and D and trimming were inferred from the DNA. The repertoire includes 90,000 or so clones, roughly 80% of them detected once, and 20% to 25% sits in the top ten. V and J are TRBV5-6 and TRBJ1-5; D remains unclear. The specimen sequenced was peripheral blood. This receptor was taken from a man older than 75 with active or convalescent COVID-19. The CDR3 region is CASSLAVWGGSNQPQHF. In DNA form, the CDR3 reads TGTGCCAGCAGCTTGGCGGTTTGGGGAGGTAGCAATCAGCCCCAGCATTTT.